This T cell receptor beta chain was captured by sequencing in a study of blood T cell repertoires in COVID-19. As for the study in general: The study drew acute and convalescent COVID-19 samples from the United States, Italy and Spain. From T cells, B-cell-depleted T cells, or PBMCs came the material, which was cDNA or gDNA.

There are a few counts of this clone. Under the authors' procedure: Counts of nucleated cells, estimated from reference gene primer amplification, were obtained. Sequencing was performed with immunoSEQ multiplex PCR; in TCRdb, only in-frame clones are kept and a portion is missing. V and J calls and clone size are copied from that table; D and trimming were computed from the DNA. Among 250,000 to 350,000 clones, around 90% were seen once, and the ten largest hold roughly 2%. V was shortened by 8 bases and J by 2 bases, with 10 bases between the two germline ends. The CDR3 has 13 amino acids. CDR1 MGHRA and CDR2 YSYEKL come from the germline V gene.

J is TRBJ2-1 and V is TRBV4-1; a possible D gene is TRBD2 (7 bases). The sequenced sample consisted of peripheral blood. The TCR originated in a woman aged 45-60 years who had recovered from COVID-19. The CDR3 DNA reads TGCGCCAGCCAGGGGAGGGCCTACAATGAGCAGTTCTTC. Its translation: CASQGRAYNEQFF.